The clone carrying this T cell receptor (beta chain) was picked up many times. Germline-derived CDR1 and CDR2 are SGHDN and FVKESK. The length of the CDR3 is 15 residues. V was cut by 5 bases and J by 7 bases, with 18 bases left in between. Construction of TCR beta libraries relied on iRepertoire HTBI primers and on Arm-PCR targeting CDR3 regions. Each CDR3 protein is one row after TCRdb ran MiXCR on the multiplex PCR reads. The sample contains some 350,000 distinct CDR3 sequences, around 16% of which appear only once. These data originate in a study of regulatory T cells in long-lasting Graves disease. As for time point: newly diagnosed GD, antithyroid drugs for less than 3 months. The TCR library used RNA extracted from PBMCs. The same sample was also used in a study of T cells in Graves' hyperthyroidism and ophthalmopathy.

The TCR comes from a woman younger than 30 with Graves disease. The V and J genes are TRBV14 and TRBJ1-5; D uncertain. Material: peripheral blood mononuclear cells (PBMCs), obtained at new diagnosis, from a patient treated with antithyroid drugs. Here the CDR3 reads CASSKSVSAGQPQHF. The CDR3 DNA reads TGTGCCAGCAGCAAAAGTGTGAGTGCTGGGCAGCCCCAGCATTTT.